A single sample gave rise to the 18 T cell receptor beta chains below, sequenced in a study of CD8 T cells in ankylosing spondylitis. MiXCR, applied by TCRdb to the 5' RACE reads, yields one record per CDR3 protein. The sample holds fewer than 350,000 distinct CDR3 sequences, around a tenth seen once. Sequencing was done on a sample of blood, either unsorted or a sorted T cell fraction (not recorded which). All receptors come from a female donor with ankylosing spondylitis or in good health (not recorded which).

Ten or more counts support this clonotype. CDR3 residues: CASSHSGRAGELFF. The CDR3 nucleotides are TGTGCCAGCAGTCATAGCGGGAGGGCCGGGGAGCTGTTTTTT. This chain links TRBV12-3 or TRBV12-4 with TRBJ2-2, with 11 bases aligning to TRBD2. The CDR3 covers 14 residues. J gave up 6 bases and V 5 bases, and 2 bases lay outside the gene matches.

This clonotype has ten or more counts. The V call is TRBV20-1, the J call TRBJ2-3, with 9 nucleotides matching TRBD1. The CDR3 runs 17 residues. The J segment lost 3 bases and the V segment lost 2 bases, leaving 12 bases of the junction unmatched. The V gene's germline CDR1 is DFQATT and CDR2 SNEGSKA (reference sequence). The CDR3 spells CSARPVANRGRTDTQYF. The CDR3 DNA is TGCAGTGCTAGACCAGTAGCGAACAGGGGGCGAACAGATACGCAGTATTTT.

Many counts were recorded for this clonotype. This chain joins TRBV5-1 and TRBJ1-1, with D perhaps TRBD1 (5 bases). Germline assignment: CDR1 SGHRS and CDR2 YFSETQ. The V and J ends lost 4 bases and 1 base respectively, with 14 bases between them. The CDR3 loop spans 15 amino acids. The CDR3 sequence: CASSLTGLRNTEAFF. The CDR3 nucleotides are TGCGCCAGCAGCCTCACGGGACTCAGGAACACTGAAGCTTTCTTT.

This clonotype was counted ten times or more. The CDR3 nucleotides are TGTGCCAGCTCACCGGGTTCCGGACAGGGCTCCTACGAGCAGTACTTC. Its protein product is CASSPGSGQGSYEQYF. The chain recombines TRBV18 with TRBJ2-7, with 8 bases fitting TRBD1. J was trimmed by 0 bases and V by 3 bases; bases with no gene match: 7. Germline assignment: CDR1 KGHSH and CDR2 LQKENI. CDR3 length: 16 amino acids.

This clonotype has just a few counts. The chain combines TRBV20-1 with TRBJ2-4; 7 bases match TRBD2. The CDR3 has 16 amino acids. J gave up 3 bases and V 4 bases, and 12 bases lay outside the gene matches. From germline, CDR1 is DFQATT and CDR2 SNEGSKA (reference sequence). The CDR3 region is CSANHPGGGGKNIQYF. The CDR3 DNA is TGCAGTGCTAACCACCCTGGCGGGGGTGGCAAAAACATTCAGTACTTC.

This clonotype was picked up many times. CDR3 in amino acids: CASSYIDGGPQDEQFF. The CDR3, as DNA: TGTGCCAGCAGCTACATCGATGGGGGACCCCAGGATGAGCAGTTCTTC. V usage is TRBV14 and J usage is TRBJ2-1; D might be TRBD1 or TRBD2, each matching 5 bases. There are 16 residues in the CDR3. CDR1 and CDR2 from the germline V gene are SGHDN and FVKESK. The ends were cut back, 5 bases at V and 8 bases at J, with 22 bases in the middle.

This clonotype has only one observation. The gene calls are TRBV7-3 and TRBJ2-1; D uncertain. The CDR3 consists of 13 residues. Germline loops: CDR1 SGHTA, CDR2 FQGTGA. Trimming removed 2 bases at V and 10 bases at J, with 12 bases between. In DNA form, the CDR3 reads TGTGCCAGCAGCTTACGTCCTGACGTCGAGCAGTTCTTC. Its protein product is CASSLRPDVEQFF.

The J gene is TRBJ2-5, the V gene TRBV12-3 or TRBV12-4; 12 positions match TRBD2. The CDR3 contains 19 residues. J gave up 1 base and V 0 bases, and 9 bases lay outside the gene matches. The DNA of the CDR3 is TGTGCCAGCAGTTTAGCGAGCAGCCTAGCGGGGGGGTTCCAAGAGACCCAGTACTTC. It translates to CASSLASSLAGGFQETQYF.

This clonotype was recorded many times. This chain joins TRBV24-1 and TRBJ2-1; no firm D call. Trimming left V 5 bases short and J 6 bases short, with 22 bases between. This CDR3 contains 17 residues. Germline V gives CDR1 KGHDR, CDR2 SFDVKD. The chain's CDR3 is CATSGGITKGQTNEQFF. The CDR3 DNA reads TGTGCCACCAGTGGAGGTATAACTAAAGGGCAGACCAATGAGCAGTTCTTC.

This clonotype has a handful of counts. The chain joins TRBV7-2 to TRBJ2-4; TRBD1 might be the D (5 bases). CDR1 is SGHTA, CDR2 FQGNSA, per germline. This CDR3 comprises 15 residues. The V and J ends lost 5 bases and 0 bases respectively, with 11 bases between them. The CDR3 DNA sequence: TGTGCCAGCAGCGCTCAGGGTCTAGCCAAAAACATTCAGTACTTC. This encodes CASSAQGLAKNIQYF.

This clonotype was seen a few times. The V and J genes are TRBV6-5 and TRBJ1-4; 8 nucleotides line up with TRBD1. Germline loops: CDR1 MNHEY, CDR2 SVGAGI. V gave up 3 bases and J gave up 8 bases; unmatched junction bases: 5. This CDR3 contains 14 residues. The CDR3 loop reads CASSYRTGREKLFF. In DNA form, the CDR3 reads TGTGCCAGCAGTTATAGGACAGGGCGGGAAAAACTGTTTTTT.

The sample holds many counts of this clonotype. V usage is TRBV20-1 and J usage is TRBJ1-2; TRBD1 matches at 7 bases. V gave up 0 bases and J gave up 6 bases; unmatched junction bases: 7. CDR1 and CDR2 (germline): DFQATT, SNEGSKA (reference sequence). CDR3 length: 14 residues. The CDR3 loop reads CSARDSQGEDGYTF. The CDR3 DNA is TGCAGTGCTAGAGATAGTCAGGGGGAGGATGGCTACACCTTC.

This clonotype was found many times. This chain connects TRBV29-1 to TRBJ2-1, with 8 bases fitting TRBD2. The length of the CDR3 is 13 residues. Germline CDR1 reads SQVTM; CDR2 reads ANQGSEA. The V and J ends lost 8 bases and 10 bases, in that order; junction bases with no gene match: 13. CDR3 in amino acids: CSTPGTSAGEQFF. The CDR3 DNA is TGCAGCACTCCCGGGACTAGTGCTGGAGAGCAGTTCTTC.

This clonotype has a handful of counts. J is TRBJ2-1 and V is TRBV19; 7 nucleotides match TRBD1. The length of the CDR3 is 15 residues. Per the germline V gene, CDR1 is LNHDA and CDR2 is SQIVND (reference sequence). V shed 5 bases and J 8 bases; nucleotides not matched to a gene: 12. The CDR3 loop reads CASSPRQGPMDEQFF. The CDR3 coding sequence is TGTGCCAGTAGTCCGCGACAGGGCCCTATGGATGAGCAGTTCTTC.

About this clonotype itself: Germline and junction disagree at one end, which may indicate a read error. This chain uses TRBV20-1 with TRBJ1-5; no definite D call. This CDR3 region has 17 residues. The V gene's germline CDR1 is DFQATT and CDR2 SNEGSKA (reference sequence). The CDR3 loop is CCAREIGPAAANQPQHF. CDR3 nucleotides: TGCTGTGCTAGAGAAATCGGTCCGGCTGCCGCCAATCAGCCCCAGCATTTT.

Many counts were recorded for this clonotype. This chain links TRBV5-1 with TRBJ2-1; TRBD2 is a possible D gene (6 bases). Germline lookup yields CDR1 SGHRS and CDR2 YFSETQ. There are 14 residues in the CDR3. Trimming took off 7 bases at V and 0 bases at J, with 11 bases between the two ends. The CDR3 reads CASGGESSYNEQFF. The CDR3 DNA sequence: TGCGCCAGCGGAGGGGAGAGCTCCTACAATGAGCAGTTCTTC.

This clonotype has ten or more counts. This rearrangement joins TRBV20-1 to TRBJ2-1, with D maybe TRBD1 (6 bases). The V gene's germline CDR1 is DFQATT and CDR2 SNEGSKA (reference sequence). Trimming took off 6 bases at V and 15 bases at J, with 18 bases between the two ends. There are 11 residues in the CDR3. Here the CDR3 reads CSAKREGVGFF. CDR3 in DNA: TGCAGTGCAAAGAGAGAGGGGGTGGGGTTCTTC.

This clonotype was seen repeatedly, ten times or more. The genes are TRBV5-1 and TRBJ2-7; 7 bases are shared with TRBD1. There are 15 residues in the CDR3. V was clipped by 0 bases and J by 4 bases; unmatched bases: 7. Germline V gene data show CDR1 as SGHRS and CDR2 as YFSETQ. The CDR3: CASSLAGTANYEQYF. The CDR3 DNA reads TGCGCCAGCAGCTTGGCCGGGACAGCAAATTACGAGCAGTACTTC.